Shown below are 10 T cell receptor beta chains from a single sample sequenced in a study of cytomegalovirus exposure and HLA in healthy donors (dated by TCRdb to the late 2010s). Library preparation employed the immunoSEQ multiplex PCR assay. A mixture of 60 forward primers for TCR Vbeta segments and 13 reverse primers for TCR Jbeta segments was used in the multiplex PCR. Entries here come from immuneACCESS through TCRdb and include only in-frame sequences with V and J called. Some clones fail to appear in such tables; in the studies checked, an unresolved V gene covers under half of the shortfall, and the cause of the remainder is unknown. The sample table records some 99,000 clones; 81% of these occur just once. The top ten clones comprise under 2.5% of the sample. The source material was PBMCs. These TCRs come from a woman aged 25 to 39 in good health and CMV-seronegative.

The J gene is TRBJ2-3, the V gene TRBV7-9; no definite D call. This CDR3 contains 12 residues. Germline V gene sequence: CDR1 SEHNR, CDR2 FQNEAQ (reference sequence). Between the trimmed V and J ends, which lost 3 bases and 4 bases, there was a span of 5 bases. DNA of the CDR3: TGTGCCAGCAGCTTCGGGTCAGATACGCAGTATTTT. It specifies CASSFGSDTQYF.

The chain joins TRBV2 to TRBJ2-5, with 10 bases lining up with TRBD2. Germline CDR1 reads SNHLY; CDR2 reads FYNNEI. J was trimmed by 2 bases and V by 6 bases; bases with no gene match: 9. This CDR3 has 16 residues. The CDR3 reads CASSGLAGGLQETQYF. CDR3 nucleotides: TGTGCCAGCAGCGGATTAGCGGGAGGATTACAAGAGACCCAGTACTTC.

The chain uses TRBV6-6 and TRBJ2-5, with 11 bases lining up with TRBD2. Trimming at V came to 6 bases and at J to 3 bases, leaving 6 bases not matched to a gene. The CDR3 is made up of 15 amino acids. Germline V gives CDR1 MNHNY, CDR2 SVGAGI (reference sequence). CDR3 sequence (DNA): TGTGCCAGCAGCCCAACGACTAGCGGGAAAGAGACCCAGTACTTC. Protein: CASSPTTSGKETQYF.

Only one count was recorded for this clone. A read error may account for a junction end that differs from germline. The CDR3 DNA reads TGTGCCAGCATTGAACCGGGACAGGGGCGGTACGAGCAGTACTTC. Amino acid sequence: CASIEPGQGRYEQYF. J is TRBJ2-7 and V is TRBV2; the match to TRBD1 covers 10 bases. The CDR3 runs 15 residues. Germline V gene lookup returns CDR1 SNHLY and CDR2 FYNNEI.

J is TRBJ2-1 and V is TRBV5-4, with 9 nucleotides matching TRBD2. The J segment lost 9 bases and the V segment lost 4 bases, leaving 8 bases of the junction unmatched. The CDR3 is 14 residues long. Looked up from germline, CDR1 is SGHNT and CDR2 is YYREEE (reference sequence). This CDR3 is CASSLSGGASEQFF. The CDR3 bases are TGTGCCAGCAGCCTTAGCGGGGGAGCATCTGAGCAGTTCTTC.

This clone has a single count. This rearrangement joins TRBV19 to TRBJ2-2; TRBD2 aligns across 9 bases. The CDR3 loop spans 15 amino acids. The junction had 10 bases not matched to a gene; V was cut back by 8 bases and J by 6 bases. The germline gives CDR1 LNHDA, CDR2 SQIVND (reference sequence). The CDR3 DNA sequence: TGTGCCAGTCTCTTTAGCGGGAGCTTCTCCGGGGAGCTGTTTTTT. It encodes CASLFSGSFSGELFF.

CDR3 loop: CASSLVSSRGYTF. The CDR3 nucleotides read TGTGCCAGCAGCTTGGTCAGCTCGAGGGGCTACACCTTC. This sequence joins TRBV6-5 and TRBJ1-2; D unclear. The CDR3 contains 13 residues. The ends were cut back, 6 bases at V and 8 bases at J, with 16 bases in the middle. Germline V CDR1 and CDR2: MNHEY, SVGAGI.

The rearrangement links TRBV7-2 to TRBJ2-1; 8 bases fit TRBD1. This CDR3 spans 13 amino acids. The junction had 0 bases not matched to a gene; V was cut back by 1 base and J by 7 bases. Germline V CDR1 and CDR2: SGHTA, FQGNSA. CDR3 DNA sequence: TGTGCCAGCAGCTTAGACAGGGGGAATGAGCAGTTCTTC. Protein product: CASSLDRGNEQFF. Using reference TRBV7-2 and TRBJ2-1 for the parts outside the CDR3, the full variable domain is GAGVSQSPSNKVTEKGKDVELRCDPISGHTALYWYRQSLGQGLEFLIYFQGNSAPDKSGLPSDRFSAERTGGSVSTLTIQRTQQEDSAVYLCASSLDRGNEQFFGPGTRLTVL.

The rearrangement links TRBV6-4 to TRBJ2-1; D uncertain. The CDR3 spans 14 residues. Germline CDR1 reads MRHNA; CDR2 reads SNTAGT. The V and J ends lost 5 bases and 6 bases respectively, with 14 bases between them. The CDR3 nucleotides read TGTGCCAGCAGTTACCTACCTCTCGGCAATGAGCAGTTCTTC. Residues: CASSYLPLGNEQFF.

The chain joins TRBV28 to TRBJ1-1; D unclear. Germline V gene sequence: CDR1 MDHEN, CDR2 SYDVKM. The CDR3 sequence is 12 residues long. The V end lost 4 bases, the J end lost 8 bases, and 11 bases lay between the germline ends. CDR3 sequence reads: CASSSLGVEAFF. The CDR3 DNA reads as TGTGCCAGCAGTTCCCTCGGGGTCGAAGCTTTCTTT.